The clone carrying this T cell receptor (beta chain) turned up a few times. The antigen remains unidentified. Combining a sample-barcoded 5' primer with a J-beta primer mix, a second PCR ran for roughly 7 to 12 cycles. MiXCR was run by TCRdb on the 5' RACE reads, yielding one entry per CDR3 protein. This table has roughly 560,000 distinct CDR3 sequences, about 24% appearing once. The data are from a study of blood T cells in healthy people across ages. The trim removed 3 bases at V and 2 bases at J, leaving 13 bases unmatched. The CDR3 has 18 residues. In germline, CDR1 is DFQATT, CDR2 SNEGSKA (reference sequence). Study conclusions and caveats: Fewer expanded clones and more diversity marked long-lived versus aged donors.

The sample also formed part of further work on T cells of mothers and their children.

This TCR derives from a boy younger than 18 in good health. The chain combines TRBV20-1 with TRBJ2-3, with 11 bases lining up with TRBD2. The sample taken for sequencing was blood. The CDR3 loop reads CSASDLRRLAGNTDTQYF. CDR3 DNA: TGCAGTGCTAGCGACCTACGGAGACTAGCGGGGAACACAGATACGCAGTATTTT.